What follows are 31 T cell receptor beta chains derived from one specimen sequenced in a study of T cell responses to AZD1222 COVID-19 vaccine. Using immunoSEQ multiplex PCR, the repertoire was profiled, and TCRdb retains in-frame clones only, with some absent. The sample shows about 84,000 clones, approximately 85% of them seen only once. The sample consisted of peripheral blood, taken 28 days after the second AZD1222 dose. The receptors were gathered from an adult who received the AZD1222 COVID-19 vaccine.

This clone was seen once. The V and J genes are TRBV7-9 and TRBJ1-4, with 9 bases that match TRBD1. Germline V gene data show CDR1 as SEHNR and CDR2 as FQNEAQ (reference sequence). This CDR3 region has 17 residues. V shed 5 bases, J shed 4 bases, and the junction held 11 bases outside the gene matches. The CDR3 protein is CASSPVPGQGGNEKLFF. The CDR3 bases are TGTGCCAGCAGCCCTGTCCCGGGACAGGGAGGTAATGAAAAACTGTTTTTT.

The rearrangement uses TRBV9 and TRBJ1-5, with D unclear. CDR3 size: 14 residues. V was shortened by 0 bases and J by 1 base, with 5 bases between the two germline ends. The germline V gene encodes CDR1 SGDLS and CDR2 YYNGEE. CDR3 in DNA: TGTGCCAGCAGCGTAGGGGTGAGCAATCAGCCCCAGCATTTT. It translates to CASSVGVSNQPQHF. Full variable domain (rest looked up from reference TRBV9 and TRBJ1-5): DSGVTQTPKHLITATGQRVTLRCSPRSGDLSVYWYQQSLDQGLQFLIQYYNGEERAKGNILERFSAQQFPDLHSELNLSSLELGDSALYFCASSVGVSNQPQHFGDGTRLSIL.

V and J are TRBV3-1 (or the pseudogene TRBV3-2) and TRBJ1-3; 8 bases are a match to TRBD1. The CDR3 has 16 residues. Trimming took 4 bases from V and 3 from J; bases not matched to a gene: 8. CDR1 and CDR2 from the germline V gene are LGHDT and YNNKEL (reference sequence). CDR3 region: CASSLNRGSGGNTIYF. The CDR3 DNA is TGTGCCAGCAGCCTAAACAGGGGGTCGGGTGGAAACACCATATATTTT.

The J gene is TRBJ2-2, the V gene TRBV19; D is ambiguous. This CDR3 has 14 amino acids. From germline, CDR1 is LNHDA and CDR2 SQIVND (reference sequence). V gave up 3 bases and J gave up 6 bases, with 11 bases separating them. In DNA, the CDR3 is TGTGCCAGTAGTATTAATGGGGAAGCCGGGGAGCTGTTTTTT. Translated: CASSINGEAGELFF.

The V call is TRBV29-1, the J call TRBJ2-5; maybe TRBD2 (5 bases). The germline V and J ends were trimmed by 2 bases and 5 bases, with 6 bases remaining between them. Germline V CDR1 and CDR2: SQVTM, ANQGSEA. CDR3 length: 11 amino acids. The CDR3 is CSVERGETQYF. CDR3 nucleotides: TGCAGCGTTGAACGGGGTGAGACCCAGTACTTC.

V is TRBV12-3 or TRBV12-4 and J is TRBJ2-7; no firm D call. V was cut by 1 base and J by 4 bases, with 5 bases left in between. This CDR3 spans 12 amino acids. Here the CDR3 DNA reads TGTGCCAGCAGTTTAGAGGGATACGAGCAGTACTTC. This gives the protein CASSLEGYEQYF.

Comment on this clone: The same CDR3 is also encoded by other DNA sequences in this sample. V usage is TRBV7-9 and J usage is TRBJ1-2; no clear D gene. CDR1 and CDR2 from the germline V gene are SEHNR and FQNEAQ (reference sequence). The CDR3 has 14 amino acids. The germline V and J ends were trimmed by 0 bases and 0 bases, with 5 bases remaining between them. The chain's CDR3 is CASSLAEANYGYTF. The CDR3 nucleotides read TGTGCCAGCAGCTTAGCAGAAGCTAACTATGGCTACACCTTC.

The rearrangement joins TRBV12-3 or TRBV12-4 to TRBJ2-7, with TRBD1 matching 9 bases. V lost 11 bases, J lost 6 bases, and 8 bases stayed unmatched. This CDR3 spans 12 amino acids. The CDR3 bases are TGTGCCTCCGGGACAGGGAAGGGCGAGCAGTACTTC. Translated, it gives CASGTGKGEQYF.

The V call is TRBV5-6, the J call TRBJ2-7, with a tentative D call TRBD1 (6 bases). V was clipped by 2 bases and J by 0 bases, with 9 bases between them. CDR3 length equals 14 residues. Germline CDR1 and CDR2: SGHDT and YYEEEE. The CDR3 spells CASSFRTDSYEQYV. As DNA, the CDR3 is TGTGCCAGCAGCTTCAGGACAGACTCCTACGAGCAGTACGTC.

There are a few counts of this clone. This chain joins TRBV11-3 and TRBJ1-1; TRBD1 might be the D (5 bases). From germline, CDR1 is SGHNT and CDR2 YENEEA. The ends were cut back, 0 bases at V and 4 bases at J, with 18 bases in the middle. The CDR3 is 17 amino acids. The chain's CDR3 is CASSLDGARRRATEAFF. The CDR3 region has the DNA TGTGCCAGCAGCTTAGATGGGGCCCGGAGAAGGGCCACTGAAGCTTTCTTT.

The chain is built from TRBV10-2 and TRBJ2-7, with D possibly being TRBD2 (5 bases). The V end lost 6 bases, the J end lost 6 bases, and 15 bases lay between the germline ends. CDR1 and CDR2 from the germline V gene are WSHSY and SAAADI. This CDR3 is 13 amino acids long. Here the CDR3 reads CASRIQAAGEQYV. DNA for the CDR3: TGCGCCAGCAGAATTCAAGCGGCGGGCGAGCAGTACGTC.

The chain is built from TRBV5-6 and TRBJ2-3; 7 positions agree with TRBD2. The CDR3 is 16 residues long. V lost 0 bases and J lost 4; bases outside the gene matches: 8. The V gene's germline CDR1 is SGHDT and CDR2 YYEEEE. DNA for the CDR3: TGTGCCAGCAGCTTGGATTTGGGAGGGCTCGCAGATACGCAGTATTTT. Translation gives CASSLDLGGLADTQYF. The variable domain in full, completed from reference TRBV5-6 and TRBJ2-3, reads DAGVTQSPTHLIKTRGQQVTLRCSPKSGHDTVSWYQQALGQGPQFIFQYYEEEERQRGNFPDRFSGHQFPNYSSELNVNALLLGDSALYLCASSLDLGGLADTQYFGPGTRLTVL.

V usage is TRBV6-5 and J usage is TRBJ2-5; 7 nucleotides line up with TRBD2. V gave up 7 bases and J gave up 2 bases; unmatched junction bases: 7. This CDR3 contains 14 residues. Germline loops: CDR1 MNHEY, CDR2 SVGAGI. CDR3 sequence: CASKASGGQETQYF. CDR3 DNA: TGTGCCAGCAAGGCTAGCGGAGGACAAGAGACCCAGTACTTC.

CDR3 in amino acids: CASSTAGQGTQPQHF. CDR3 in DNA: TGTGCCAGCTCAACAGCGGGACAGGGGACCCAGCCCCAGCATTTT. The chain combines TRBV18 with TRBJ1-5; TRBD1 agrees at 10 bases. Germline CDR1 is KGHSH and CDR2 is LQKENI. The CDR3 spans 15 residues. The trim removed 5 bases at V and 7 bases at J, leaving 8 bases unmatched.

The chain has TRBV6-5 and TRBJ2-2; a weak D match, TRBD2 (6 bases). Germline V gene data show CDR1 as MNHEY and CDR2 as SVGAGI. Trimming removed 6 bases from V and 1 base from J, with 6 bases in between. CDR3 length: 13 amino acids. DNA of the CDR3: TGTGCCAGCAGGGGGGGGAACACCGGGGAGCTGTTTTTT. It encodes CASRGGNTGELFF.

The rearrangement joins TRBV7-2 to TRBJ1-2; D call uncertain. Germline CDR1 SGHTA, CDR2 FQGNSA. The CDR3 is 12 amino acids. Deletions cut 5 bases from V and 8 bases from J, with 12 bases between. CDR3 region: CASSLMEGGYTF. Here the CDR3 DNA reads TGTGCCAGCAGCCTGATGGAGGGCGGCTACACCTTC.

The sample holds one count of this clone. The chain has TRBV3-1 (or the pseudogene TRBV3-2) and TRBJ1-4, with 7 bases that match TRBD1. The CDR3 covers 14 residues. Germline loops: CDR1 LGHDT, CDR2 YNNKEL (reference sequence). Trimming at V came to 2 bases and at J to 8 bases, leaving 5 bases not matched to a gene. CDR3 nucleotide sequence: TGTGCCAGCAGCCAAAGAGGGGGCGAGGAAAAACTGTTTTTT. Amino acid sequence: CASSQRGGEEKLFF.

This chain links TRBV6-1 with TRBJ1-3; D is undetermined. V shed 7 bases and J shed 0 bases, with 4 bases lying between them. Germline CDR1 MNHNS, CDR2 SASEGT. CDR3 length: 12 residues. In nucleotides, the CDR3 is TGTGCCAGCACTATCTCTGGAAACACCATATATTTT. It yields the protein CASTISGNTIYF.

The rearrangement links TRBV3-1 (or the pseudogene TRBV3-2) to TRBJ2-7; no definite D call. In germline, CDR1 is LGHDT, CDR2 YNNKEL (reference sequence). CDR3 length: 13 amino acids. Trimming cost V 1 base and J 3 bases, with 7 bases left between them. The CDR3 DNA follows: TGTGCCAGCAGCCAAGGTCTTGGCTACGAGCAGTACGTC. It codes for CASSQGLGYEQYV.

The chain carries TRBV27 and TRBJ1-1, with TRBD1 matching 7 bases. Per germline, CDR1 MNHEY and CDR2 SMNVEV (reference sequence). The CDR3 has 14 residues. Unmatched junction bases numbered 4, after V lost 5 bases and J lost 1 base. The CDR3 DNA sequence: TGTGCCAGCAGTACCTGGGACAGGAACACTGAAGCTTTCTTT. Translation: CASSTWDRNTEAFF.

The chain carries TRBV29-1 and TRBJ2-5; D is perhaps TRBD2 (6 bases). This CDR3 has 13 residues. Germline CDR1 and CDR2: SQVTM and ANQGSEA. V lost 7 bases to trimming and J lost 2 bases, with 14 bases between them. As DNA, the CDR3 is TGCAGCGGCAAGACTAGTTTTCAAGAGACCCAGTACTTC. Its protein product is CSGKTSFQETQYF.

This chain connects TRBV7-9 to TRBJ1-3, with D uncertain. This CDR3 region has 12 residues. Germline CDR1 SEHNR, CDR2 FQNEAQ (reference sequence). The V end was cut by 6 bases, the J end by 0 bases, with 3 bases between. CDR3 protein: CASRGSGNTIYF. In nucleotides, the CDR3 is TGTGCCAGCAGGGGCTCTGGAAACACCATATATTTT.

This clone was observed a single time. The gene calls are TRBV10-1 and TRBJ2-7; no definite D call. With 9 bases removed from V and 7 bases from J, the gap between germline ends came to 13 bases. The CDR3 has 11 amino acids. CDR1 is WNHNN, CDR2 SYGVQD, per germline (reference sequence). CDR3 sequence reads: CARERGREQYF. Written as DNA, the CDR3 is TGCGCCAGGGAACGTGGGCGGGAGCAGTACTTC.

As concerns this clone: Different DNA sequences within this sample yield the same CDR3. The chain recombines TRBV27 with TRBJ1-5; D remains ambiguous. The CDR3 spans 13 residues. V was clipped by 2 bases and J by 4 bases, with 6 bases between them. Germline V lookup: CDR1 MNHEY, CDR2 SMNVEV (reference sequence). The CDR3 sequence: CASSLRPNQPQHF. For the CDR3, the DNA is TGTGCCAGCAGTTTACGGCCTAATCAGCCCCAGCATTTT.

J is TRBJ2-1 and V is TRBV7-8, with 7 bases matching TRBD2. This CDR3 has 15 residues. V shed 4 bases, J shed 9 bases, and the junction held 12 bases outside the gene matches. Per germline, CDR1 SGHVS and CDR2 FQNEAQ. CDR3 residues: CASSYRTREGSEQFF. CDR3 DNA sequence: TGTGCCAGCAGCTACCGGACTAGAGAGGGAAGTGAGCAGTTCTTC.

The V gene is TRBV12-5, the J gene TRBJ2-3; D is undetermined. The CDR3 length is 16 residues. Germline V lookup: CDR1 LGHNT, CDR2 FRNRAP. V lost 2 bases, J lost 0 bases, and 12 bases lay in between. CDR3 in amino acids: CASGLFPGRSTDTQYF. Written as DNA, the CDR3 is TGTGCTAGTGGTTTGTTCCCCGGTAGGAGCACAGATACGCAGTATTTT.

The chain uses TRBV19 and TRBJ2-3; D remains unclear. Germline V gene lookup returns CDR1 LNHDA and CDR2 SQIVND (reference sequence). V was cut by 3 bases and J by 2 bases, with 9 bases left in between. CDR3 size: 14 residues. DNA of the CDR3: TGTGCCAGTAGTATCCGATCCATCACAGATACGCAGTATTTT. This codes for CASSIRSITDTQYF.

The chain joins TRBV7-2 to TRBJ1-5; D remains unclear. CDR3 length equals 14 residues. The germline CDR1 and CDR2 sequences are SGHTA and FQGNSA. V gave up 5 bases and J gave up 2 bases, with 10 bases separating them. The CDR3 DNA is TGTGCCAGCAGCACCTACGGAGGCAATCAGCCCCAGCATTTT. Translating it yields CASSTYGGNQPQHF. Full variable domain (remainder filled in from reference TRBV7-2 and TRBJ1-5): GAGVSQSPSNKVTEKGKDVELRCDPISGHTALYWYRQSLGQGLEFLIYFQGNSAPDKSGLPSDRFSAERTGGSVSTLTIQRTQQEDSAVYLCASSTYGGNQPQHFGDGTRLSIL.

The chain joins TRBV11-3 to TRBJ2-7; tentatively, D is TRBD1 (5 bases). The germline V gene encodes CDR1 SGHNT and CDR2 YENEEA. The CDR3 loop spans 13 amino acids. Trimming removed 1 base from V and 7 bases from J, with 11 bases in between. The CDR3 DNA follows: TGTGCCAGCAGCTTAGGTTCCCCAGGGGAGCAGTACTTC. This gives the protein CASSLGSPGEQYF.

The chain combines TRBV5-5 with TRBJ1-6; D call uncertain. Germline V lookup: CDR1 SGHKS, CDR2 YYEKEE (reference sequence). This CDR3 spans 15 amino acids. V shed 0 bases and J shed 10 bases, with 14 bases lying between them. Here the CDR3 DNA reads TGTGCCAGCAGCTTGGAGGCACGTACTCAATCACCCCTCCACTTT. Amino acid sequence: CASSLEARTQSPLHF.

This clone was picked up one time. The J gene is TRBJ2-7, the V gene TRBV18; D might be TRBD1 (6 bases). The germline V gene encodes CDR1 KGHSH and CDR2 LQKENI. The CDR3 has 14 amino acids. Trimming shortened V by 0 bases and J by 4 bases, and 10 bases separated the two germline ends. The DNA of the CDR3 is TGTGCCAGCTCACCACCGGCAGGGGAATACGAGCAGTACTTC. This translates into CASSPPAGEYEQYF. The whole variable domain, filled in from reference TRBV18 and TRBJ2-7, reads NAGVMQNPRHLVRRRGQEARLRCSPMKGHSHVYWYRQLPEEGLKFMVYLQKENIIDESGMPKERFSAEFPKEGPSILRIQQVVRGDSAAYFCASSPPAGEYEQYFGPGTRLTVT.